What follows describes a single T cell receptor beta chain. Its antigen is not identified. The PCR had 60 Vbeta and 13 Jbeta primers. Here immunoSEQ multiplex PCR was the method, and the copy in TCRdb shows in-frame clones only, minus some. The table records about 200,000 clones, 81% of them present only once. Donors consisted of healthy bone marrow donors. At the time of sampling, donors were nominally healthy, though unrecorded immune exposures were likely. Germline CDR1 is SQVTM and CDR2 is ANQGSEA. Trimming stripped 5 bases from V and 4 bases from J, with 24 bases between. CDR3 length equals 16 residues. This sample is drawn from a study of cytomegalovirus exposure and HLA in healthy donors. Findings and limits, study-wide: As a later analysis showed, several of the most significant clusters appeared to be linked to common viral pathogens. Accurate predictions that matched the HLA-A and HLA-B alleles of most subjects were reportedly made from TCR beta sequences.

The specimen was PBMCs. The origin of this receptor is a man aged 35-49 years in good health and CMV-seropositive. V usage is TRBV29-1 and J usage is TRBJ2-7; TRBD1 might be the D (6 bases). The CDR3 DNA reads TGCAGCGTTCTAGGGGGTCTCCGGGACACCCTATACGAGCAGTACTTC. This encodes CSVLGGLRDTLYEQYF.